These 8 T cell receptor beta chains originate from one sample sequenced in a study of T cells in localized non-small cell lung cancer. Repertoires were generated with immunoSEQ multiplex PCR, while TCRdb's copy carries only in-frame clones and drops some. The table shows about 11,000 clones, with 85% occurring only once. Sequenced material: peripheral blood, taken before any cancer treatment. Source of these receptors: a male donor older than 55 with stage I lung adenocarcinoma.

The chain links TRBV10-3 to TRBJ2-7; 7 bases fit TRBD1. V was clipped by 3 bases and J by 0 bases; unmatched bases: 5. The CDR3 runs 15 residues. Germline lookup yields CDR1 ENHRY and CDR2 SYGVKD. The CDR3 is CAISDRDSSSYEQYF. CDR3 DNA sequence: TGTGCCATCAGTGACAGGGACAGTAGCTCCTACGAGCAGTACTTC.

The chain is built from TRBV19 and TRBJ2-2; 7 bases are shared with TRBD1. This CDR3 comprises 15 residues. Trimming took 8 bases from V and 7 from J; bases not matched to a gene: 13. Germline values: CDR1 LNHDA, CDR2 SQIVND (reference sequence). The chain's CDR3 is CASLRDREGGGELFF. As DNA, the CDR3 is TGTGCCAGTCTCCGCGACAGGGAAGGAGGCGGGGAGCTGTTTTTT.

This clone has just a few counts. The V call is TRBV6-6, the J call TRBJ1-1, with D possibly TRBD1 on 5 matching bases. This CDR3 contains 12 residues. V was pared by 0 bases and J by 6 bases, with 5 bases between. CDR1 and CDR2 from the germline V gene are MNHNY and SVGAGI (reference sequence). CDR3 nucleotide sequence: TGTGCCAGCAGTTACTCGACAGCTGAAGCTTTCTTT. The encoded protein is CASSYSTAEAFF.

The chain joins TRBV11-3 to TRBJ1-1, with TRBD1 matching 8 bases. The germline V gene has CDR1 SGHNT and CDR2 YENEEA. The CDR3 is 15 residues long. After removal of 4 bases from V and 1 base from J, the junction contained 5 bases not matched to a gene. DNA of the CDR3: TGTGCCAGCAGCTCTGACAGGGGTCGGAACACTGAAGCTTTCTTT. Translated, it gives CASSSDRGRNTEAFF.

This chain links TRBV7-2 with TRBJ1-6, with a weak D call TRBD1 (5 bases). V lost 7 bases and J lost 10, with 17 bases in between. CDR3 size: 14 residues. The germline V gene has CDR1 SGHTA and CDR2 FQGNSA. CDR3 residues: CASTNQGVQSPLHF. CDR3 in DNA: TGTGCCAGCACCAATCAGGGAGTACAATCACCCCTCCACTTT.

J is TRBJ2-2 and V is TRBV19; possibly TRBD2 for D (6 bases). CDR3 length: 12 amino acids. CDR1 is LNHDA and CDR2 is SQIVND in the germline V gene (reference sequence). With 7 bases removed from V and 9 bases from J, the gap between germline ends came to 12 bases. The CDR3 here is CASTPGEWELFF. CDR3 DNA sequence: TGTGCCAGTACCCCGGGGGAGTGGGAGCTGTTTTTT.

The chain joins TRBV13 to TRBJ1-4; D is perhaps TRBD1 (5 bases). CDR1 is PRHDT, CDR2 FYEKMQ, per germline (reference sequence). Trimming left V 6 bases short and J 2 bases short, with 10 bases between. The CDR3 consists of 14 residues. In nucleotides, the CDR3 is TGTGCCAGCAGTTTCAGGGATACTAATGAAAAACTGTTTTTT. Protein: CASSFRDTNEKLFF.

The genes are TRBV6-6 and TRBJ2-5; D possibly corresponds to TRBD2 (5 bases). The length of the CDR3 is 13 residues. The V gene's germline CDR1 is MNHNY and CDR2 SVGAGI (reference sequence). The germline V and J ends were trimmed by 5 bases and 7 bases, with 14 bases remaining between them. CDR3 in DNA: TGTGCCAGCAGTACGCCACCACTAGTGACCCAGTACTTC. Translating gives CASSTPPLVTQYF.